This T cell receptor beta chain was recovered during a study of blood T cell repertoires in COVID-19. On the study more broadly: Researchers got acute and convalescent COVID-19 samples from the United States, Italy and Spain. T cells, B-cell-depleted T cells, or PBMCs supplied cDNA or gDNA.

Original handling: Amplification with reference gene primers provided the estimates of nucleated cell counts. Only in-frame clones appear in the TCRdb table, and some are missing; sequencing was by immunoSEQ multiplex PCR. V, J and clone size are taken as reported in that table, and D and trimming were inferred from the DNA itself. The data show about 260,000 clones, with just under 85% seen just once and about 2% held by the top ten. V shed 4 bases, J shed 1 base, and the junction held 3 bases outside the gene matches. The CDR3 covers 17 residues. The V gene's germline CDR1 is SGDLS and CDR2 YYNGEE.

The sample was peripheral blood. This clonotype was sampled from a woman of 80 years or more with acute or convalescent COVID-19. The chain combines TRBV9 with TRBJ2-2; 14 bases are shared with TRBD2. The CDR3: CASSLGLAGGNTGELFF. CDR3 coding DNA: TGTGCCAGCAGCCTTGGACTAGCGGGGGGGAACACCGGGGAGCTGTTTTTT.